Shown below are 13 T cell receptor beta chains from a single sample sequenced in a study of OX40 agonist ivuxolimab in advanced cancers. Profiling relied on immunoSEQ multiplex PCR, and the TCRdb table lists in-frame clones only, not all of them. The sample has roughly 65,000 clones; around nine tenths are singletons. The sample consisted of CD4+ or CD8+ T cells sorted from blood, taken in a trial of the OX40 agonist ivuxolimab. The origin of the receptors is an adult with an advanced solid tumor such as melanoma, head and neck, liver or kidney cancer.

This clone was seen once. V gene TRBV18 combines with J gene TRBJ1-1, with D perhaps TRBD1 (5 bases). The germline CDR1 and CDR2 sequences are KGHSH and LQKENI. The V end was cut by 4 bases, the J end by 5 bases, with 14 bases between. The CDR3 contains 14 residues. CDR3 amino acids: CASSQGTGRTEAFF. The CDR3 DNA reads TGTGCCAGCTCACAGGGGACGGGGCGAACTGAAGCTTTCTTT.

The rearrangement joins TRBV7-2 to TRBJ1-1; possibly TRBD1 for D (6 bases). Germline CDR1 reads SGHTA; CDR2 reads FQGNSA. The CDR3 runs to 16 residues. The germline V and J ends were trimmed by 4 bases and 2 bases, with 17 bases remaining between them. The chain's CDR3 is CASSSGQPGGNTEAFF. Here the CDR3 DNA reads TGTGCCAGCAGCTCCGGACAGCCCGGGGGTAACACTGAAGCTTTCTTT.

The chain links TRBV9 to TRBJ2-2; 8 bases map to TRBD2. The J segment lost 5 bases and the V segment lost 0 bases, leaving 6 bases of the junction unmatched. The length of the CDR3 is 16 residues. The germline CDR1 and CDR2 sequences are SGDLS and YYNGEE. This CDR3 is CASSVGPGGPTGELFF. The CDR3 DNA sequence: TGTGCCAGCAGCGTAGGACCGGGAGGGCCAACCGGGGAGCTGTTTTTT.

This chain joins TRBV28 and TRBJ2-7, with D unclear. Trimming removed 2 bases at V and 3 bases at J, with 5 bases between. CDR1 MDHEN and CDR2 SYDVKM come from the germline V gene. This CDR3 comprises 12 residues. This CDR3 is CASSLMGYEQYF. The DNA of the CDR3 is TGTGCCAGCAGTTTAATGGGCTACGAGCAGTACTTC. Full variable domain (outside the CDR3, taken from reference TRBV28 and TRBJ2-7): DVKVTQSSRYLVKRTGEKVFLECVQDMDHENMFWYRQDPGLGLRLIYFSYDVKMKEKGDIPEGYSVSREKKERFSLILESASTNQTSMYLCASSLMGYEQYFGPGTRLTVT.

This clone was seen only a few times. This chain links TRBV30 with TRBJ1-2; D is unclear. The CDR3 consists of 13 residues. Germline V gene lookup returns CDR1 GTSNPN and CDR2 SVGIG (reference sequence). CDR3 protein: CASSVEANYGYTF. In DNA form, the CDR3 reads TGTGCGTCCTCGGTAGAAGCTAACTATGGCTACACCTTC.

The rearrangement joins TRBV7-2 to TRBJ2-1; D tentatively reads TRBD1 or TRBD2 (5 bases each). Germline CDR1 and CDR2: SGHTA and FQGNSA. The V end was cut by 3 bases, the J end by 6 bases, with 12 bases between. This CDR3 has 14 amino acids. Here the CDR3 DNA reads TGTGCCAGCAGCTTCCAGCGGACACTCAATGAGCAGTTCTTC. It yields the protein CASSFQRTLNEQFF.

The V gene is TRBV6-5, the J gene TRBJ1-2, with D possibly being TRBD1 (5 bases). The CDR3 has 13 residues. V gave up 6 bases and J gave up 6 bases, with 14 bases separating them. Germline values: CDR1 MNHEY, CDR2 SVGAGI. CDR3 coding DNA: TGTGCCAGCAGGACATGGGGCCCTAATGGCTACACCTTC. Amino acids: CASRTWGPNGYTF.

On this clone itself: One end of the junction is discordant with germline, which a read error may explain. The chain couples TRBV10-3 to TRBJ1-1; the D gene is possibly TRBD1 (6 bases). The CDR3 contains 14 residues. The germline V gene has CDR1 ENHRY and CDR2 SYGVKD. The CDR3, as DNA: TGTGTCATCAGTCCTGGACCGGGACAAACTGAAGCTTTCTTT. Translating it yields CVISPGPGQTEAFF.

This sequence joins TRBV6-5 and TRBJ2-7; TRBD1 is a possible D gene (6 bases). The CDR3 totals 13 residues. V was shortened by 6 bases and J by 0 bases, with 9 bases between the two germline ends. From germline, CDR1 is MNHEY and CDR2 SVGAGI. In DNA, the CDR3 is TGTGCCAGCAGGACGGACAGCTCCTACGAGCAGTACTTC. It is translated as CASRTDSSYEQYF.

J is TRBJ2-7 and V is TRBV29-1; 11 bases fit TRBD2. Germline V gene data show CDR1 as SQVTM and CDR2 as ANQGSEA. V gave up 1 base and J gave up 0 bases; unmatched junction bases: 5. The CDR3 loop spans 16 amino acids. CDR3 loop: CSVEVYGTSGSYEQYF. The CDR3 region has the DNA TGCAGCGTTGAAGTATATGGGACTAGCGGCTCCTACGAGCAGTACTTC.

The chain is built from TRBV2 and TRBJ2-1; TRBD2 agrees at 14 bases. CDR1 is SNHLY and CDR2 is FYNNEI in the germline V gene. The ends lost 6 bases at V and 3 bases at J; junction bases unmatched: 10. This CDR3 has 18 amino acids. The CDR3 nucleotides read TGTGCCAGCAGAGGCGGACTAGCGGGAGGCCATAACTACAATGAGCAGTTCTTC. Its protein product is CASRGGLAGGHNYNEQFF. The full variable domain, in which reference TRBV2 and TRBJ2-1 provide the parts outside the CDR3, is EPEVTQTPSHQVTQMGQEVILRCVPISNHLYFYWYRQILGQKVEFLVSFYNNEISEKSEIFDDQFSVERPDGSNFTLKIRSTKLEDSAMYFCASRGGLAGGHNYNEQFFGPGTRLTVL.

With regard to this clone: The junction differs from germline at one of its ends, possibly a read error. The chain employs TRBV19 and TRBJ1-5; 7 bases are a match to TRBD1. The CDR3 spans 16 residues. CDR1 and CDR2 (germline): LNHDA, SQIVND (reference sequence). The CDR3 nucleotides read TGTGCAAGTAGTTGGAGGGGGCGGGATGGCAATCAGCCCCAGCATTTT. This sequence encodes CASSWRGRDGNQPQHF.

The rearrangement joins TRBV5-1 to TRBJ2-1; 7 bases fit TRBD2. V shed 9 bases and J 3 bases; nucleotides not matched to a gene: 15. CDR3 size: 16 residues. Germline V CDR1 and CDR2: SGHRS, YFSETQ. CDR3 sequence reads: CATSGGGLTGYNEQFF. CDR3 nucleotides: TGCGCCACCTCTGGGGGGGGTCTGACCGGCTACAATGAGCAGTTCTTC.